The clone carrying this T cell receptor beta chain was recorded a few times. Its antigen remains unidentified. A much larger clone sits a single nucleotide away, making a read error possible. The sample comes from a study of CD8+CD57+ T cells in acquired aplastic anemia. Study at large: Sorted CD4+ and CD8+ cells gave an average of 3.2 ug of DNA.

CDR3 and TCR beta VDJ profiling relied on genomic DNA as the template. MiXCR, run by TCRdb on the reads, gives a single entry per CDR3 protein. Of some 140,000 distinct CDR3 sequences detected, 41% appear once; the ten largest clones hold less than 8.5%. The CDR3 runs 12 residues. From germline, CDR1 is SEHNR and CDR2 FQNEAQ (reference sequence). Study findings and constraints: Shared by patients and controls, almost 30 CD8+ CDR3s were abundant in patients.

The sequence was obtained from a human donor in good health, serving as a control. The chain combines TRBV7-9 with TRBJ2-7; 7 nucleotides line up with TRBD1. Sequencing was carried out using sorted CD4+, CD8+, or CD8+CD57+ T cells (not recorded which) from PBMCs. Written as DNA, the CDR3 is TGTGTCAGCAGCTCGGCAGGGGGCGAGCAGTACTTC. Translated: CVSSSAGGEQYF.